This T cell receptor beta chain is from a study of Ad26.COV2.S vaccination and SARS-CoV-2 variants. Study at large: Vaccine-arm donor from the placebo-controlled COV1001 Ad26.COV2.S trial.

The treatment was: some 20 received Ad26.COV2.S at low or high dose, single or two shots; 5 received placebo; per-sample allocation not given. The samples date from day 63 after the first vaccine or placebo injection. The protocol was immunoSEQ multiplex PCR, while the TCRdb copy is restricted to in-frame clones and leaves out a portion. The table shows roughly 350,000 clones, with 65% to 90% occurring only once. V was clipped by 1 base and J by 2 bases, with 9 bases between them. This CDR3 has 14 amino acids. CDR1 and CDR2 (germline): SGDLS, YYNGEE. This chain uses TRBV9 with TRBJ1-1, with D perhaps matching TRBD1 (6 bases). This clonotype originated in a person between 18 and 65 years old who received the Ad26.COV2.S COVID-19 vaccine or a placebo. The source was peripheral blood, collected in a trial of Ad26.COV2.S vaccine versus placebo. DNA for the CDR3: TGTGCCAGCAGCGTAAACAGGGATAACACTGAAGCTTTCTTT. It is translated as CASSVNRDNTEAFF.